This T cell receptor (beta chain) was sequenced for a study of T-cell memory formation after mild COVID-19. General study findings and limits: Contracting CD4+ clones were located mainly in CM and EM, and CD8+ clones in EMRA. The study detected some responding clones in pre-infection memory, suggesting cross-reactive memory joined.

With constant-segment primers, 5'RACE yielded cDNA libraries of TCR alpha and TCR beta that carried sample barcodes and UMIs. TCRdb re-derived calls from the 5' RACE reads in MiXCR, one entry per CDR3 protein. This table has about 140,000 distinct CDR3 sequences, about 14% appearing once. A total of 16 residues make up the CDR3, ends included. Per germline, CDR1 SGHRS and CDR2 YFSETQ. This clonotype has only a few counts. Its antigen is currently unknown. Because the CDR3's place on the DNA is in doubt, the DNA is left out and the CDR3 is given as listed by TCRdb. The rearrangement joins TRBV5-1 to TRBJ2-5; TRBD1 is the table's D call, not checked against the DNA. The source material was PBMCs or a T cell subset sorted from them (not recorded which). The sequence was obtained from an adult woman who had mild COVID-19 (a few samples of this study predate the infection). Cell type and time point are not known. This chain's CDR3 is CASSLMVGPGQETQYF.